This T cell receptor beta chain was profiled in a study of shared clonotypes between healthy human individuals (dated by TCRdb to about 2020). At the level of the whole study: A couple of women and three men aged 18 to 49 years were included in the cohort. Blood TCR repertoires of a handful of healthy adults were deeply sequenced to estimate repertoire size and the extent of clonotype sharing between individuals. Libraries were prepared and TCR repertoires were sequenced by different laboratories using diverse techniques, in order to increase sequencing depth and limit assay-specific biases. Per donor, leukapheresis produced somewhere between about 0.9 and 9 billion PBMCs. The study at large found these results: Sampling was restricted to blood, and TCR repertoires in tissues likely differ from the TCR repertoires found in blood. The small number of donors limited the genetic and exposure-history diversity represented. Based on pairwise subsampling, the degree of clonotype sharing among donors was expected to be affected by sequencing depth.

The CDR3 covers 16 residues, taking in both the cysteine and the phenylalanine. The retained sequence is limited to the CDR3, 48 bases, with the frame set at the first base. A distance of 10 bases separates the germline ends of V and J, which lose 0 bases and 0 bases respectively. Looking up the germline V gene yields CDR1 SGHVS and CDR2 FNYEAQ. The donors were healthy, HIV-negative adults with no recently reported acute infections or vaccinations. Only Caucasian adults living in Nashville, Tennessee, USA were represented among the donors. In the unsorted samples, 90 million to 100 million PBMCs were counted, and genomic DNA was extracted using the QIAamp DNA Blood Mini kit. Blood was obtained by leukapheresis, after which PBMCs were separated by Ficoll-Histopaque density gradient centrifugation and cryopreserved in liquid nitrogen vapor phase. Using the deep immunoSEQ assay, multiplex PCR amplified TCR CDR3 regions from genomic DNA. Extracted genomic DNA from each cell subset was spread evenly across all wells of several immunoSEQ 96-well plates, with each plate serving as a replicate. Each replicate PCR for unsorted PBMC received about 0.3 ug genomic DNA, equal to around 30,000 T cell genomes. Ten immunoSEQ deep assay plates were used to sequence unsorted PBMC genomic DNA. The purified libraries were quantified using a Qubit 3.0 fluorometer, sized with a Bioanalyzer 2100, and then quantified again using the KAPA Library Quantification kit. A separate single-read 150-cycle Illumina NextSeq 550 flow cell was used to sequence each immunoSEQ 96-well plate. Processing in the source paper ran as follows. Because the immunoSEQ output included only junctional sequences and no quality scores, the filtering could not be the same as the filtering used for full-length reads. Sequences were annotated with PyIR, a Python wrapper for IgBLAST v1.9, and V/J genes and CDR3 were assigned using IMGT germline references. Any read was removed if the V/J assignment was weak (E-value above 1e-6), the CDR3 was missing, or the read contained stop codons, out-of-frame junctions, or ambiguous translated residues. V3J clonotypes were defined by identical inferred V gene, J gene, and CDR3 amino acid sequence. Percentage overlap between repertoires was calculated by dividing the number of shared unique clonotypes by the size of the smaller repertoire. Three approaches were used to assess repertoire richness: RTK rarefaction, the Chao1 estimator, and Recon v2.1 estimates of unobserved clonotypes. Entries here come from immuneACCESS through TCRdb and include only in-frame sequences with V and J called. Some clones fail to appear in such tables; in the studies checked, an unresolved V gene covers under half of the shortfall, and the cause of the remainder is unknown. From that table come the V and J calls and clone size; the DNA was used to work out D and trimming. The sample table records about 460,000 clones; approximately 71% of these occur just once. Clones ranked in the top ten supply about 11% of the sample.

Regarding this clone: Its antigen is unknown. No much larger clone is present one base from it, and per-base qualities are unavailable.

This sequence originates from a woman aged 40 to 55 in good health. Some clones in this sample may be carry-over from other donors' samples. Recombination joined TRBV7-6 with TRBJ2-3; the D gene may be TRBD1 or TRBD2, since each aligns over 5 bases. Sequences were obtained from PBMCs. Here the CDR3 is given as CASSLAQGPSTDTQYF. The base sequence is TGTGCCAGCAGCTTAGCGCAGGGACCAAGCACAGATACGCAGTATTTT.